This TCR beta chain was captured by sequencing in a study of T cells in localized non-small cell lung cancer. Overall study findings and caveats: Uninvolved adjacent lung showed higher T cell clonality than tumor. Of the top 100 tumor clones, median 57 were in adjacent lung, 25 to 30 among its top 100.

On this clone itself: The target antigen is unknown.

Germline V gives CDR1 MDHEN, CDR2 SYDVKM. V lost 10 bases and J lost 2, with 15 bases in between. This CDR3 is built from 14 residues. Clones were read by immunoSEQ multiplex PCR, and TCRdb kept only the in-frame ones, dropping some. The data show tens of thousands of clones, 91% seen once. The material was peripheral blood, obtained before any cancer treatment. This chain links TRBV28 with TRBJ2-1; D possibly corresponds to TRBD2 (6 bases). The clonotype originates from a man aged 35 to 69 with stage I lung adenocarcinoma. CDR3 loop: CATIGGTAYNEQFF. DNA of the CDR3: TGTGCCACCATTGGAGGGACCGCCTACAATGAGCAGTTCTTC.